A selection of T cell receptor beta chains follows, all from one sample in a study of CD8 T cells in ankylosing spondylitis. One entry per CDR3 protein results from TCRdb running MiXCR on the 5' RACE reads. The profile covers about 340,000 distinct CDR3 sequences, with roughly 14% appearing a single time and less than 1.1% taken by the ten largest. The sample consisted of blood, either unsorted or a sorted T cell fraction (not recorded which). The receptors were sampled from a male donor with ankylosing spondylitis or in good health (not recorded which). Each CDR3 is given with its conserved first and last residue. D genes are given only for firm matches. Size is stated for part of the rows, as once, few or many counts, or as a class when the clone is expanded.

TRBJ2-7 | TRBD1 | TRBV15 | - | TGTGCCACCAGCAGAGCAGGGGGCCCGGCCTACGAGCAGTACTTC | CATSRAGGPAYEQYF
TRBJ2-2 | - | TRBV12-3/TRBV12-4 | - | TGTGCCAGCAGTTTAGATTCGTGGGGGGACACCGGGGAGCTGTTTTTT | CASSLDSWGDTGELFF
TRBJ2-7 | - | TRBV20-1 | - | TGCAGTGCTATTCGGGGGTATGACGAGCAGTACTTC | CSAIRGYDEQYF
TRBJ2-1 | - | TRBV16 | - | TGTGCCAGCTCCCGGGGGGCAGGGCCATACAATGAGCAGTTCTTC | CASSRGAGPYNEQFF
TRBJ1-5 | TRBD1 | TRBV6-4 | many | TGTGCCAGCAGTCGATTGAGTGGACAGGCCGAGGGTTATAGCAATCAGCCCCAGCATTTT | CASSRLSGQAEGYSNQPQHF
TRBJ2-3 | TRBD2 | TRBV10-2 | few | TGCGCCAGCAGGTTGGGTCCTAGCGGGATAAGGACAGATACGCAGTATTTT | CASRLGPSGIRTDTQYF
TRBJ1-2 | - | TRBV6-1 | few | TGTGCCTGCGGCGCAGCGGGCCAGTTTCTGAACACCTTC | CACGAAGQFLNTF
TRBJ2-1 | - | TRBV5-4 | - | TGTGCCAGCAGCGATCAAGAAGGGGATTACAATGAGCAGTTCTTC | CASSDQEGDYNEQFF
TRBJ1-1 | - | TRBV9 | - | TGTGCCAGCAGCAACCAGCCGGTGAACACTGAAGCTTTCTTT | CASSNQPVNTEAFF
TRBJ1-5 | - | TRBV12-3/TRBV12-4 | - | TGTGCCAGCAGTTTCCTCCGGAATCAGCCCCAGCATTTT | CASSFLRNQPQHF
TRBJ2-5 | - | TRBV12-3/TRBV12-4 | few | TGTGCCAGCAGTTTAGTGGCGGATCAACCACCGTACTTC | CASSLVADQPPYF
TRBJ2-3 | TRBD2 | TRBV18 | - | TGTGCCAGCTCACCAATCGCCGCGGGGGGGCGTGGCACAGATACGCAGTATTTT | CASSPIAAGGRGTDTQYF
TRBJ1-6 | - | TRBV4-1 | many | TGCGCCAGCAGCCAATCTGTTGGTCAGGGCGATAATTCACCCCTCCACTTT | CASSQSVGQGDNSPLHF
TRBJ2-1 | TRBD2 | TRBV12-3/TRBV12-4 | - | TGTGCCAGCAGTTTTACGGGGGGGCAGGGGAATGAGCAGTTCTTC | CASSFTGGQGNEQFF
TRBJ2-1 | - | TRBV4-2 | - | TGTGCCAGCAGCCCTGCCCCGAGGCCTGACTCCTACAATGAGCAGTTCTTC | CASSPAPRPDSYNEQFF
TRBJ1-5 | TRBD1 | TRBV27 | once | TGTGCCAGCAGGGACAGGGTTAATCAGCCCCAGCATTTT | CASRDRVNQPQHF
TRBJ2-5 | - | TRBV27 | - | TGTGCCAGCAGGCCCACAGGGAGAGAGACCCAGTACTTC | CASRPTGRETQYF
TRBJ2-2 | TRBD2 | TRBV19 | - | TGTGCCAGTAGTATATCTCCTCCGGGACTAGCGGGAGGGGGAAACACCGGGGAGCTGTTTTTT | CASSISPPGLAGGGNTGELFF
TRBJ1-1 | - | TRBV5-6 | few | TGTGCCAGCAGCTTGGTCCAGGCGGCAGAAGCTTTCTTT | CASSLVQAAEAFF
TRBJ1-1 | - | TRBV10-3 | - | TGTGCCATCAGCGCCAACGCTATGGTGGACACTGAAGCTTTCTTT | CAISANAMVDTEAFF
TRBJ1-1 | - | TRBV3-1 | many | TGTGCCAGCAGCCAAGGGTACTTCACTGAAGCTTTCTTT | CASSQGYFTEAFF
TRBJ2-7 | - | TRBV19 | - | TGTGCCAGTAGTATCGGGTCCAACGGCTACGAGCAGTACTTC | CASSIGSNGYEQYF
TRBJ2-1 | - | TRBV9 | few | TGTGCCAGCAGCGTAGGAGTTCAACCCGGAGCTGAGCAGTTCTTC | CASSVGVQPGAEQFF
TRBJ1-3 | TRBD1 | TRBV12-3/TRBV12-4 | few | TGTGCCAGCAGGGGACAGGGTGCTGGAAACACCATATATTTT | CASRGQGAGNTIYF
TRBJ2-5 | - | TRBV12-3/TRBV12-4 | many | TGTGCCAGCAGGCTACACCGCCAAGAGACCCAGTACTTC | CASRLHRQETQYF
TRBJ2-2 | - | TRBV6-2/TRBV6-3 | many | TGTGCCAGCAACACACAGGGCCCCGGGGAGCTGTTTTTT | CASNTQGPGELFF
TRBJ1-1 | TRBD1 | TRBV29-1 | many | TGCAGCGGAACAGGGGCCCCCCCTGAAGCTTTCTTT | CSGTGAPPEAFF
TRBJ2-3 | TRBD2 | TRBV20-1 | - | TGCAGTGCAAAGGAGGCTAGCGGGAGGGGCACAGATACGCAGTATTTT | CSAKEASGRGTDTQYF
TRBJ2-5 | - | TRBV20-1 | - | TGCAGTGCTAGGATCGGGGGGCCCGAGACCCAGTACTTC | CSARIGGPETQYF
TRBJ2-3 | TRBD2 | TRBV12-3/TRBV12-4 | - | TGTGCCAGCAGGGTTCGGGGGGCAGATACGCAGTATTTT | CASRVRGADTQYF
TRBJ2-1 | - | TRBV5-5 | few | TGTGCCAGCAGCTTGGAGCTCTGGAGAACTGAGCAGTTCTTC | CASSLELWRTEQFF
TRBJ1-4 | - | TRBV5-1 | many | TGCGCCAGCAGCTTTTCTCCCAAAGGGGCCGATGAAAAACTGTTTTTT | CASSFSPKGADEKLFF
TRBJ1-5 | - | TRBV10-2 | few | TGCGCCAGTAGGGTAGGACGGACTAGCAATCAGCCCCAGCATTTT | CASRVGRTSNQPQHF
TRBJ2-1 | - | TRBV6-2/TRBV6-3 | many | TGTGCCAGCAGTCGCTTGTATGAGCAGTTCTTC | CASSRLYEQFF
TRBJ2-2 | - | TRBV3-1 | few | TGTGCCAGCAGCCAAGATTCAGGGTCGAACACCGGGGAGCTGTTTTTT | CASSQDSGSNTGELFF
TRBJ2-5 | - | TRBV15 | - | TGTGCCACCAGCAGAGACTACCAGGGACAAGAGACCCAGTACTTC | CATSRDYQGQETQYF
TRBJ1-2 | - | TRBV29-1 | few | TGCAGCGTCCAGGGGATTAACTATGGCTACACCTTC | CSVQGINYGYTF
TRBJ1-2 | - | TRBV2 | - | TGTGCCAGCAAGGACAGTCTCTACACCTTC | CASKDSLYTF
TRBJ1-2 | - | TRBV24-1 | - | TGTGCCACCAGTGAACAGGGATATGGCTACACCTTC | CATSEQGYGYTF
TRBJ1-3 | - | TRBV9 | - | TGTGCCAGCAGCGTTGAGGTGGTAACGAACACCATATATTTT | CASSVEVVTNTIYF
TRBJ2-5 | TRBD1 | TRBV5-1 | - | TGCGCCAGCAGCCTCATAGGGACAGGGGCCGGAGAGACCCAGTACTTC | CASSLIGTGAGETQYF
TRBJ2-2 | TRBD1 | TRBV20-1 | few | TGCAGTGCTAGATCGGGTGAGGGACAGTCGAACACCGGGGAGCTGTTTTTT | CSARSGEGQSNTGELFF
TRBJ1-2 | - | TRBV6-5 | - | TGTGCCAGCAGTTACTCGGGGGCCGAAGGCTACACCTTC | CASSYSGAEGYTF
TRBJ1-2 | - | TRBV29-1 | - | TGCAGCGTTGGGGGCCCGAGCGATAACTATGGCTACACCTTC | CSVGGPSDNYGYTF
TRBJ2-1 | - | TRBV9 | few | TGTGCCAGCAGTATGACAGGTAACTCCTACAATGAGCAGTTCTTC | CASSMTGNSYNEQFF
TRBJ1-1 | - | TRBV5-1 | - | TGCGCCAGCAGCAGATCGGGGGCGCGGACTGAAGCTTTCTTT | CASSRSGARTEAFF
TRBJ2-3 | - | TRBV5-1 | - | TGCGCCAGCAGCCGGGACCCGGGCACAGATACGCAGTATTTT | CASSRDPGTDTQYF
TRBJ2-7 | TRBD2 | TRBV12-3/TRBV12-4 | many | TGTGCCAGCAGTCCGGGGAGGGCTAGCGGTTTGAGCTCCTACGAGCAGTACTTC | CASSPGRASGLSSYEQYF
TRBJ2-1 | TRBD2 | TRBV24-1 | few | TGTGCCACCAGTGATTCGGGGAGTAGCGGGAGCAGGGATGAGCAGTTCTTC | CATSDSGSSGSRDEQFF
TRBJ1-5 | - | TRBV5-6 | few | TGTGCCAGCAGCTTATTTCCCCATAGCAATCAGCCCCAGCATTTT | CASSLFPHSNQPQHF
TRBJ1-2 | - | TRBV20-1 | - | TGCAGTGCTAGGGCACGAGGCAGTGGGAGAGGCTACACCTTC | CSARARGSGRGYTF
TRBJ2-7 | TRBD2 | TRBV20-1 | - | TGCAGTGTCCAGTTAGCGGGGCCCTACGAGCAGTACTTC | CSVQLAGPYEQYF
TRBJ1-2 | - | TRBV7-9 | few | TGTGCCAGCGGACTGACTTCGGGGCCTTTAAGCGGGGGCTACACCTTC | CASGLTSGPLSGGYTF